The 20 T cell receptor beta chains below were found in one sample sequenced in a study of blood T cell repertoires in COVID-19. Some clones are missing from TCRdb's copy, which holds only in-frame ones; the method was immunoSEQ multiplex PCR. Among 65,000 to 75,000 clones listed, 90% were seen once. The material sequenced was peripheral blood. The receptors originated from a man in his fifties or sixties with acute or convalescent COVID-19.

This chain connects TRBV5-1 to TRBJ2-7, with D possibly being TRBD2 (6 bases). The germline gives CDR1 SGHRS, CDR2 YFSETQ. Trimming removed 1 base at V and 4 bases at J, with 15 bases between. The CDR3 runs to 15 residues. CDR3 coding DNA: TGCGCCAGCAGCTTGAATGAGCGGGCCCTTTACGAGCAGTACTTC. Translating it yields CASSLNERALYEQYF.

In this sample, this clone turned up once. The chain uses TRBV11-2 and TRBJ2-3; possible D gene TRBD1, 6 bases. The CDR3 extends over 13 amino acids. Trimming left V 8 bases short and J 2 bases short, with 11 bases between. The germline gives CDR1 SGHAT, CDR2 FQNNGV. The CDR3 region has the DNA TGTGCCAGCCGGGACACTAACACAGATACGCAGTATTTT. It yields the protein CASRDTNTDTQYF.

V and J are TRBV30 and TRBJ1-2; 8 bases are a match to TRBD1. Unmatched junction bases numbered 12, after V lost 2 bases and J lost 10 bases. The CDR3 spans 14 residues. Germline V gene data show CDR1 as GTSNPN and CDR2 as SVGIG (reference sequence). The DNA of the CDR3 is TGTGCCTGGAGTCCTACGGACAGGGTGATAGACTACACCTTC. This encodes CAWSPTDRVIDYTF.

The CDR3, as DNA: TGTGCCAGCAGCTTATATATATTTCACCGTGGGACAGGGGGTTACGAGCAGTACTTC. It encodes CASSLYIFHRGTGGYEQYF. The chain carries TRBV7-9 and TRBJ2-7; 11 bases align to TRBD1. From germline, CDR1 is SEHNR and CDR2 FQNEAQ (reference sequence). V lost 2 bases to trimming and J lost 4 bases; unmatched junction nucleotides: 16. The CDR3 sequence is 19 residues long.

CDR3 nucleotides: TGTGCCAGCAGCTTCGACAGGGGGCGATCCAGGCAGTACGTC. Translating gives CASSFDRGRSRQYV. This chain links TRBV5-4 with TRBJ2-7, with 10 bases that match TRBD1. The CDR3 runs to 14 residues. In germline, CDR1 is SGHNT, CDR2 YYREEE (reference sequence). V was clipped by 2 bases and J by 9 bases; unmatched bases: 8.

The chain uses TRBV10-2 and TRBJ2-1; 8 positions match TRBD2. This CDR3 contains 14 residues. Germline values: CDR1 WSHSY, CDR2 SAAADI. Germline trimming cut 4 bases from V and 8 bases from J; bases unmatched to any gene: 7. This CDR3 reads CASSVLAGIDEQFF. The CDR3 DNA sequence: TGCGCCAGCAGTGTATTAGCGGGAATTGATGAGCAGTTCTTC.

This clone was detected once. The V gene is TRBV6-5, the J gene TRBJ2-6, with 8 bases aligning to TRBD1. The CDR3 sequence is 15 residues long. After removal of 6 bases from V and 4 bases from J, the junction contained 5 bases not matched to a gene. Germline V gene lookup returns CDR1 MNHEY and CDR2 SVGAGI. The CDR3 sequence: CASRRTGSGANVLTF. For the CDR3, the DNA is TGTGCCAGCAGGAGGACAGGGTCAGGGGCCAACGTCCTGACTTTC.

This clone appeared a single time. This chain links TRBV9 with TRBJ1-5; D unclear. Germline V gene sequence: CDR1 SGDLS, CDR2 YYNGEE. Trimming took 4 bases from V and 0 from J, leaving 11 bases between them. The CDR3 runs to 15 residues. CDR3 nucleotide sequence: TGTGCCAGCAGCTTGTCGGGGAATAGCAATCAGCCCCAGCATTTT. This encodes CASSLSGNSNQPQHF.

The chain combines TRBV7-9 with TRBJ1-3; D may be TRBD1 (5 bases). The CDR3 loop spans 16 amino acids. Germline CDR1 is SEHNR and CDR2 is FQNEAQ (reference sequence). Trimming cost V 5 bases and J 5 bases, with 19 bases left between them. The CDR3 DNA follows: TGTGCCAGCAGCCAAAGTGTAGGGACTTTGAGAAACACCATATATTTT. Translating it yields CASSQSVGTLRNTIYF.

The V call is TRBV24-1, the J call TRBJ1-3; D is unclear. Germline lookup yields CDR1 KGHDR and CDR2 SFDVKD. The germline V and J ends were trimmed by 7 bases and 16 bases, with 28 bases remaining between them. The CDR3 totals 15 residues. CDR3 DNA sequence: TGTGCCACCAGAACCAACCCCTACTTCAGAGGAGCTTTTTATTTT. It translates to CATRTNPYFRGAFYF.

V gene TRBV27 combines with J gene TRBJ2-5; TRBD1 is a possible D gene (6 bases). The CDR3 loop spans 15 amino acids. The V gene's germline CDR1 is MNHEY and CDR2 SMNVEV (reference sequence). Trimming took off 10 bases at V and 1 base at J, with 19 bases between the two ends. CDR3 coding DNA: TGTGCCACCCACCGCACGAACAGGGTCCAAGAGACCCAGTACTTC. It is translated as CATHRTNRVQETQYF.

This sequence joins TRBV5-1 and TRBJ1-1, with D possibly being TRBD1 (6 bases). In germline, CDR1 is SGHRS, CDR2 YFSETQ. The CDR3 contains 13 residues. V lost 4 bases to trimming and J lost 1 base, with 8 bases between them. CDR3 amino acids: CASSQGQNTEAFF. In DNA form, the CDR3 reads TGCGCCAGCAGCCAGGGACAGAACACTGAAGCTTTCTTT.

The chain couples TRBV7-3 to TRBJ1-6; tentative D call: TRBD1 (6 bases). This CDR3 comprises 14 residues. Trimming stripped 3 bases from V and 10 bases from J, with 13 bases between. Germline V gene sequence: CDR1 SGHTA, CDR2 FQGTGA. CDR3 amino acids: CASSFRGGSSPLHF. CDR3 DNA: TGTGCCAGCAGCTTCAGAGGGGGATCCTCACCCCTCCACTTT.

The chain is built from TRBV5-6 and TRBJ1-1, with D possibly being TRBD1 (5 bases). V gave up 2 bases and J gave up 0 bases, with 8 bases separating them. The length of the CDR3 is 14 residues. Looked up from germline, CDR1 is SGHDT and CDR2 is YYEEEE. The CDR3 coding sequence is TGTGCCAGCAGCTTTGGGGCAATGAACACTGAAGCTTTCTTT. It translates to CASSFGAMNTEAFF.

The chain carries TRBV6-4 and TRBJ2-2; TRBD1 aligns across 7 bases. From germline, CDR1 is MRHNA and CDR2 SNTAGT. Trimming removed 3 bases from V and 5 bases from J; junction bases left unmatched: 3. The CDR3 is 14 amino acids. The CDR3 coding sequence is TGTGCCAGCAGTGAACAGGGGAGTACCGGGGAGCTGTTTTTT. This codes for CASSEQGSTGELFF.

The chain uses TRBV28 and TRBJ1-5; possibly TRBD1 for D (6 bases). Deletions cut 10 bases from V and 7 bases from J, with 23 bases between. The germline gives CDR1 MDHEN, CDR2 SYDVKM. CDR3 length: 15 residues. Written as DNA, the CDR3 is TGTGCCACCCATCCTCGACCCAGGGGATGGCAGCCCCAGCATTTT. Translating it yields CATHPRPRGWQPQHF.

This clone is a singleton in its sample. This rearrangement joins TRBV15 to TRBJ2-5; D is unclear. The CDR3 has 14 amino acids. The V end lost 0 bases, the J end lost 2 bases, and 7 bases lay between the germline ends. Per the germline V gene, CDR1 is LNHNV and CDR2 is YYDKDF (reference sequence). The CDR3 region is CATSRDAAQETQYF. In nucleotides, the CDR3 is TGTGCCACCAGCAGAGATGCGGCACAAGAGACCCAGTACTTC.

The CDR3 is CASEGSGGPTDTQYF. As DNA, the CDR3 is TGTGCCAGCGAAGGTAGCGGGGGGCCCACAGATACGCAGTATTTT. The V and J genes are TRBV7-9 and TRBJ2-3, with TRBD2 identical over 10 bases. V lost 8 bases to trimming and J lost 2 bases; unmatched junction nucleotides: 7. Germline CDR1 reads SEHNR; CDR2 reads FQNEAQ (reference sequence). CDR3 length: 15 amino acids.

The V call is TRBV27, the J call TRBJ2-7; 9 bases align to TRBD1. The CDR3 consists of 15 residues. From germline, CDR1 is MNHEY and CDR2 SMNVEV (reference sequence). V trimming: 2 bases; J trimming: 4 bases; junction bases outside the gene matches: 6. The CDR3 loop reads CASSLVQGAQYEQYF. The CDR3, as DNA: TGTGCCAGCAGTTTAGTACAGGGGGCGCAGTACGAGCAGTACTTC.

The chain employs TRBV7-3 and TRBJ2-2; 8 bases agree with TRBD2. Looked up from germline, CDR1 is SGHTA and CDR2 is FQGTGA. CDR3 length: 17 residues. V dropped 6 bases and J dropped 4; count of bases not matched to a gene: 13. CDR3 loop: CASSPDGLLAGTGELFF. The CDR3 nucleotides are TGTGCCAGCAGTCCGGACGGATTGCTAGCGGGCACCGGGGAGCTGTTTTTT.